This TCR beta chain was recorded in a study of CD8+ T cells in alopecia areata. Study results and caveats: Lesional scalp exceeded normal scalp in clonality, especially in alopecia totalis/universalis. In scalp, tofacitinib significantly decreased clonality and expanded CD8+ clones among the top 100. Links between baseline CD8+ expansion and response need larger treated cohorts.

Reverse transcription of extracted RNA yielded cDNA, which provided the sequencing template. TCRdb's table, derived via immunoSEQ multiplex PCR, lists solely in-frame clones and lacks some. Of roughly 190,000 clones detected, 60% appear once; the ten largest clones hold 1%. The germline V and J ends were trimmed by 3 bases and 0 bases, with 26 bases remaining between them. Germline V CDR1 and CDR2: KGHSH, LQKENI. The CDR3 contains 21 residues. Stated treatment: oral pan-JAK inhibitor, 5-10 mg twice daily. Cell sorting was applied to PBMCs, and CD4+ and CD8+ T cells were collected. On this clone: Its antigen is not identified.

The rearrangement uses TRBV18 and TRBJ1-4, with unresolved D. The sequencing used CD4+ T cells sorted from blood, collected at week 24, from a patient treated with tofacitinib. This TCR was sampled from a human donor with alopecia areata. Written as DNA, the CDR3 is TGTGCCAGCTCACCCACATCGCCGGCAGCCAAACCTTACGCAACTAATGAAAAACTGTTTTTT. This codes for CASSPTSPAAKPYATNEKLFF.